Shown below are 16 T cell receptor beta chains from a single sample sequenced in a study of T cell responses to AZD1222 COVID-19 vaccine. Sequencing was performed with immunoSEQ multiplex PCR; in TCRdb, only in-frame clones are kept and a portion is missing. The sample shows about 120,000 clones, about nine tenths of them seen only once. The input for sequencing was peripheral blood, taken on day 0 of AZD1222 vaccination. These receptors all come from an adult in good health.

This chain connects TRBV6-6 to TRBJ1-5; D is unresolved. V gave up 2 bases and J gave up 0 bases, with 8 bases separating them. Germline values: CDR1 MNHNY, CDR2 SVGAGI (reference sequence). The CDR3 length is 15 residues. CDR3: CASSYAGVSNQPQHF. Here the CDR3 DNA reads TGTGCCAGCAGTTACGCCGGGGTTAGCAATCAGCCCCAGCATTTT.

The gene calls are TRBV7-2 and TRBJ2-1, with 9 bases that match TRBD2. This CDR3 is 15 amino acids long. With V trimmed by 4 bases and J by 7 bases, 8 bases remained unmatched. In germline, CDR1 is SGHTA, CDR2 FQGNSA. The CDR3 loop reads CASSSGLARYNEQFF. Written as DNA, the CDR3 is TGTGCCAGCAGCTCCGGACTAGCGCGCTATAATGAGCAGTTCTTC.

The chain joins TRBV27 to TRBJ1-5; 9 nucleotides agree with TRBD1. The CDR3 covers 13 residues. V gave up 5 bases and J gave up 9 bases; unmatched junction bases: 5. The germline V gene encodes CDR1 MNHEY and CDR2 SMNVEV (reference sequence). The CDR3 loop is CASSLDRGSPQHF. In DNA form, the CDR3 reads TGTGCCAGCAGTCTCGACAGGGGGTCGCCCCAGCATTTT.

This clone was found once. The chain is built from TRBV4-3 and TRBJ2-1, with a tentative D call TRBD2 (6 bases). V was cut by 4 bases and J by 2 bases, with 12 bases left in between. The CDR3 totals 15 residues. The V gene's germline CDR1 is LGHNA and CDR2 YSLEER. CDR3 sequence: CASSRGIVAYNEQFF. The CDR3 DNA follows: TGCGCCAGCAGCCGCGGGATAGTCGCCTACAATGAGCAGTTCTTC.

The chain employs TRBV5-1 and TRBJ1-1; 7 bases are a match to TRBD1. Germline lookup yields CDR1 SGHRS and CDR2 YFSETQ. Trimming at V came to 3 bases and at J to 2 bases, leaving 7 bases not matched to a gene. The CDR3 sequence is 15 residues long. CDR3 nucleotide sequence: TGCGCCAGCAGCTCTAGACAGGGCGACAACACTGAAGCTTTCTTT. It is translated as CASSSRQGDNTEAFF.

This clone was observed once. V is TRBV7-9 and J is TRBJ1-2; D is possibly TRBD1 (6 bases). In germline, CDR1 is SEHNR, CDR2 FQNEAQ (reference sequence). Deletions cut 2 bases from V and 3 bases from J, with 10 bases between. This CDR3 region has 14 residues. CDR3 in amino acids: CASSLPRQDYGYTF. DNA for the CDR3: TGTGCCAGCAGCTTACCTAGACAGGACTATGGCTACACCTTC.

This chain links TRBV15 with TRBJ1-1; 8 bases are shared with TRBD1. CDR3 length: 15 residues. V was clipped by 1 base and J by 1 base; unmatched bases: 2. CDR1 LNHNV and CDR2 YYDKDF come from the germline V gene (reference sequence). For the CDR3, the DNA is TGTGCCACCAGCAGAGTAGGGACAGGGAACACTGAAGCTTTCTTT. Its translation: CATSRVGTGNTEAFF.

The chain links TRBV19 to TRBJ1-3, with TRBD1 as a possible D gene (5 bases). V was clipped by 9 bases and J by 0 bases, with 24 bases between them. The CDR3 has 18 amino acids. Germline CDR1 reads LNHDA; CDR2 reads SQIVND (reference sequence). The CDR3 sequence: CASSPSVGQGHSGNTIYF. The CDR3, as DNA: TGTGCCAGCTCACCATCGGTGGGGCAGGGCCACTCTGGAAACACCATATATTTT.

This chain links TRBV5-1 with TRBJ2-5; 9 bases are shared with TRBD1. This CDR3 is 15 amino acids long. J lost 2 bases, V lost 4 bases, and 6 bases had no gene match. The V gene's germline CDR1 is SGHRS and CDR2 YFSETQ. CDR3 sequence: CASSPGQGMQETQYF. The CDR3 nucleotides are TGCGCCAGCAGCCCGGGACAGGGCATGCAAGAGACCCAGTACTTC.

The table lists this clone with a count of one. The chain couples TRBV4-3 to TRBJ1-6, with D hard to call. The V and J ends lost 0 bases and 8 bases respectively, with 8 bases between them. CDR3 size: 14 residues. In germline, CDR1 is LGHNA, CDR2 YSLEER. The CDR3 here is CASSQDLADSPLHF. CDR3 nucleotide sequence: TGCGCCAGCAGCCAAGATCTCGCGGATTCACCCCTCCACTTT.

This rearrangement joins TRBV7-2 to TRBJ2-5; 8 nucleotides line up with TRBD2. J gave up 9 bases and V 0 bases, and 15 bases lay outside the gene matches. Per the germline V gene, CDR1 is SGHTA and CDR2 is FQGNSA. The CDR3 covers 17 residues. CDR3 amino acids: CASSLAWTGGLRESQYF. The CDR3 region has the DNA TGTGCCAGCAGCTTAGCCTGGACGGGAGGGCTAAGAGAATCCCAGTACTTC.

The J gene is TRBJ1-2, the V gene TRBV19; tentatively, D is TRBD1 (6 bases). This CDR3 spans 14 amino acids. Trimming took off 2 bases at V and 2 bases at J, with 9 bases between the two ends. Germline V gene sequence: CDR1 LNHDA, CDR2 SQIVND (reference sequence). DNA of the CDR3: TGTGCCAGTAGTATACTACAGGGAAACTATGGCTACACCTTC. Its protein product is CASSILQGNYGYTF.

CDR3 in DNA: TGCAGTGCTAGTGATCTGGGGGAAAGCACAGATACGCAGTATTTT. It encodes CSASDLGESTDTQYF. This rearrangement joins TRBV20-1 to TRBJ2-3; D is possibly TRBD1 or TRBD2 (5 bases each). The CDR3 is 15 amino acids. The V gene's germline CDR1 is DFQATT and CDR2 SNEGSKA (reference sequence). Trimming shortened V by 3 bases and J by 0 bases, and 13 bases separated the two germline ends.

The chain is built from TRBV4-1 and TRBJ1-1; 7 positions match TRBD1. CDR1 is MGHRA and CDR2 is YSYEKL in the germline V gene. This CDR3 is 16 amino acids long. V gave up 2 bases and J gave up 1 base; unmatched junction bases: 7. CDR3 DNA: TGCGCCAGCAGCCAATGGAGGGGGCGGGCGAACACTGAAGCTTTCTTT. Its translation: CASSQWRGRANTEAFF.

This rearrangement joins TRBV7-8 to TRBJ2-3; 8 nucleotides align to TRBD1. CDR1 and CDR2 (germline): SGHVS, FQNEAQ. The CDR3 loop spans 16 amino acids. Trimming took 5 bases from V and 1 from J; bases not matched to a gene: 8. The CDR3 nucleotides read TGTGCCAGCAGCCTGGACAGGGTAAGGGGCACAGATACGCAGTATTTT. It encodes CASSLDRVRGTDTQYF.

The chain links TRBV28 to TRBJ1-1, with D tentatively TRBD1 (5 bases). Trimming left V 5 bases short and J 7 bases short, with 14 bases between. The CDR3 is made up of 13 amino acids. The germline gives CDR1 MDHEN, CDR2 SYDVKM. The CDR3 DNA follows: TGTGCCAGCAGTCCGCCGAGGGGAAGTGAAGCTTTCTTT. It translates to CASSPPRGSEAFF.